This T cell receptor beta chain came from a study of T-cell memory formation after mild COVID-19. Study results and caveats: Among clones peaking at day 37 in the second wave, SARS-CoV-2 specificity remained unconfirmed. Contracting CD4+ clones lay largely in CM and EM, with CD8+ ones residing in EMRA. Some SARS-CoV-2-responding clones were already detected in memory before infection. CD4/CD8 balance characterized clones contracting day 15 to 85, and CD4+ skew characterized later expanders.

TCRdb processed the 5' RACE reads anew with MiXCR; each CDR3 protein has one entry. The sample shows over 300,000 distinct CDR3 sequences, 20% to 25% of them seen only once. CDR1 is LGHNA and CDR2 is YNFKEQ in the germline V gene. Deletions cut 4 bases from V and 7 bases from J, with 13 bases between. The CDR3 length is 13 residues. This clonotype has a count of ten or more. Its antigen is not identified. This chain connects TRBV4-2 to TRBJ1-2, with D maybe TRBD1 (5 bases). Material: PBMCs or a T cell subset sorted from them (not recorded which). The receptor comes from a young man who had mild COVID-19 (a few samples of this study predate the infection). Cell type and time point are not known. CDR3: CASSRGRVVGYTF. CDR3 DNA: TGTGCCAGCAGCCGCGGCAGGGTCGTTGGCTACACCTTC.